The next 16 T cell receptor beta chains were all read from a single sample in a study of T-cell reconstitution after alpha-beta-depleted transplantation in children. The authors prepared the TCRbeta library with unique molecular identifiers. In TCRdb, the PCR reads were re-called with MiXCR into one record per CDR3 protein. The sample carries around 190,000 distinct CDR3 sequences, approximately 6.9% recorded once. The material was PBMCs, obtained before TCRalphabeta/CD19-depleted stem cell transplant. Receptors originate from a boy between 2 and 15 years old with acute lymphoblastic leukemia, due to receive a stem cell transplant.

The chain has TRBV6-2 or TRBV6-3 and TRBJ2-5; the D call may be TRBD1 or TRBD2 (5 bases each). Germline assignment: CDR1 MNHEY and CDR2 SVGEGT. The CDR3 sequence is 14 residues long. With 2 bases removed from V and 4 bases from J, the gap between germline ends came to 11 bases. CDR3 sequence reads: CASSYPTGRETQYF. CDR3 nucleotides: TGTGCCAGCAGTTACCCAACGGGGCGAGAGACCCAGTACTTC.

In its sample, this clonotype was seen many times. V usage is TRBV6-4 and J usage is TRBJ2-2, with TRBD2 matching over 12 bases. The V gene's germline CDR1 is MRHNA and CDR2 SNTAGT. Trimming removed 4 bases from V and 4 bases from J; junction bases left unmatched: 1. This CDR3 has 15 residues. CDR3 loop: CASSASGGATGELFF. In nucleotides, the CDR3 is TGTGCCAGCAGTGCTAGCGGGGGGGCCACCGGGGAGCTGTTTTTT.

This clonotype was found many times. V gene TRBV20-1 combines with J gene TRBJ2-5, with D maybe TRBD1 (5 bases). The germline V gene encodes CDR1 DFQATT and CDR2 SNEGSKA (reference sequence). Trimming removed 3 bases from V and 3 bases from J, with 14 bases in between. This CDR3 contains 14 residues. The CDR3 DNA reads TGCAGTGCTAGTCGTTCGACAGCTAAAGAGACCCAGTACTTC. It is translated as CSASRSTAKETQYF.

This clonotype occurred many times. This chain connects TRBV7-2 to TRBJ1-1; a possible D gene is TRBD1 (5 bases). Germline loops: CDR1 SGHTA, CDR2 FQGNSA. Trimming cost V 4 bases and J 1 base, with 10 bases left between them. The CDR3 contains 14 residues. The CDR3 DNA is TGTGCCAGCAGCTCCCTCGGGGGGAACACTGAAGCTTTCTTT. This sequence encodes CASSSLGGNTEAFF.

The sample holds a few counts of this clonotype. V usage is TRBV4-3 and J usage is TRBJ2-2; tentatively, D is TRBD1 (6 bases). There are 15 residues in the CDR3. Trimming stripped 0 bases from V and 4 bases from J, with 9 bases between. Germline assignment: CDR1 LGHNA and CDR2 YSLEER. For the CDR3, the DNA is TGCGCCAGCAGCCAAGAAGGGGGAAGCACCGGGGAGCTGTTTTTT. It encodes CASSQEGGSTGELFF.

This clonotype has ten or more counts. V is TRBV28 and J is TRBJ2-2; D may be TRBD2 (5 bases). Trimming removed 3 bases from V and 1 base from J, with 9 bases in between. Germline CDR1 MDHEN, CDR2 SYDVKM. The CDR3 loop spans 15 amino acids. In nucleotides, the CDR3 is TGTGCCAGCAGTTTTCTCGAGGGGAACACCGGGGAGCTGTTTTTT. Protein: CASSFLEGNTGELFF.

This clonotype was observed many times. The chain carries TRBV28 and TRBJ1-5, with D hard to call. The length of the CDR3 is 14 residues. Germline V lookup: CDR1 MDHEN, CDR2 SYDVKM. Trimming took off 3 bases at V and 0 bases at J, with 6 bases between the two ends. CDR3 sequence (DNA): TGTGCCAGCAGTTTCTCGGATAGCAATCAGCCCCAGCATTTT. It is translated as CASSFSDSNQPQHF. Looking up the rest from reference TRBV28 and TRBJ1-5 gives the full variable domain: DVKVTQSSRYLVKRTGEKVFLECVQDMDHENMFWYRQDPGLGLRLIYFSYDVKMKEKGDIPEGYSVSREKKERFSLILESASTNQTSMYLCASSFSDSNQPQHFGDGTRLSIL.

This clonotype was counted only a few times. Its ends do not fully match the called genes, so a read error is possible. This rearrangement joins TRBV6-1 to TRBJ2-7, with D unclear. This CDR3 has 13 residues. In germline, CDR1 is MNHNS, CDR2 SASEGT. The CDR3 here is CASSEGSSYEQYF. The CDR3 DNA reads as TGTGCCAGCAGCGAAGGTAGCTCCTACGAGCAGTACTTC.

This clonotype was seen at least ten times. The chain uses TRBV20-1 and TRBJ1-5; D call uncertain. The V gene's germline CDR1 is DFQATT and CDR2 SNEGSKA (reference sequence). V lost 3 bases to trimming and J lost 7 bases, with 10 bases between them. The CDR3 contains 12 residues. CDR3 bases: TGCAGTGCTAGTCGGGCGGACCAGCCCCAGCATTTT. Translation gives CSASRADQPQHF.

A few counts support this clonotype. J is TRBJ1-1 and V is TRBV20-1; TRBD1 is a possible D gene (6 bases). The V and J ends lost 5 bases and 10 bases respectively, with 11 bases between them. The CDR3 extends over 10 amino acids. Germline values: CDR1 DFQATT, CDR2 SNEGSKA (reference sequence). Written as DNA, the CDR3 is TGCAGTGCTGGGGGCCTGGGAGCTTTCTTT. Its protein is CSAGGLGAFF.

This clonotype was observed many times. The V and J genes are TRBV5-1 and TRBJ2-5; no clear D gene. Germline CDR1 and CDR2: SGHRS and YFSETQ. This CDR3 contains 15 residues. Trimming stripped 1 base from V and 0 bases from J, with 10 bases between. This chain's CDR3 is CASSLSPVNQETQYF. In nucleotides, the CDR3 is TGCGCCAGCAGCTTGAGCCCGGTTAACCAAGAGACCCAGTACTTC.

This clonotype was seen many times. The chain joins TRBV4-2 to TRBJ2-2, with D maybe TRBD1 (5 bases). This CDR3 is 17 amino acids long. Between the trimmed V and J ends, which lost 5 bases and 4 bases, there was a span of 20 bases. Germline V gives CDR1 LGHNA, CDR2 YNFKEQ. As DNA, the CDR3 is TGTGCCAGCAGCTTAAGCCGTCTGGCAGGGCTCACCGGGGAGCTGTTTTTT. It yields the protein CASSLSRLAGLTGELFF.

This clonotype appeared many times. The V call is TRBV4-2, the J call TRBJ2-6; no firm D call. V lost 0 bases and J 1 base, leaving 7 bases between the germline ends. CDR1 and CDR2 from the germline V gene are LGHNA and YNFKEQ. This CDR3 is 16 amino acids long. CDR3 nucleotides: TGTGCCAGCAGCCAAGATGGGTATTCTGGGGCCAACGTCCTGACTTTC. Protein sequence: CASSQDGYSGANVLTF.

This clonotype was seen more than once but under ten times. CDR3 loop: CASRDTPSGTEAFF. The CDR3 DNA sequence: TGCGCCAGCCGGGACACCCCCTCGGGCACTGAAGCTTTCTTT. The chain links TRBV5-1 to TRBJ1-1; the D gene is possibly TRBD1 (6 bases). V was pared by 7 bases and J by 4 bases, with 17 bases between. CDR3 length: 14 amino acids. Germline CDR1 and CDR2: SGHRS and YFSETQ. Looking up the rest from reference TRBV5-1 and TRBJ1-1 gives the full variable domain: KAGVTQTPRYLIKTRGQQVTLSCSPISGHRSVSWYQQTPGQGLQFLFEYFSETQRNKGNFPGRFSGRQFSNSRSEMNVSTLELGDSALYLCASRDTPSGTEAFFGQGTRLTVV.

Only a few counts were recorded for this clonotype. This chain links TRBV20-1 with TRBJ1-4; 7 bases line up with TRBD1. The CDR3 has 14 residues. J was trimmed by 8 bases and V by 2 bases; bases with no gene match: 8. Germline-derived CDR1 and CDR2 are DFQATT and SNEGSKA (reference sequence). The CDR3 protein is CSARTPGGGEKLFF. The CDR3 DNA follows: TGCAGTGCTAGAACTCCAGGAGGGGGCGAAAAACTGTTTTTT.

The sample holds many counts of this clonotype. The gene calls are TRBV12-3 or TRBV12-4 and TRBJ1-2; weak D call: TRBD1 (6 bases). V was trimmed by 5 bases and J by 2 bases, leaving 9 bases between them. This CDR3 contains 13 residues. The CDR3 nucleotides are TGTGCCAGCAGTCTGGACAGAAACTATGGCTACACCTTC. Residues: CASSLDRNYGYTF.